Reported below is one T cell receptor (beta chain). The entry originates in a study of CD8 T cells in Susac syndrome. It was with random hexamers that roughly 0.45 to 1 ug RNA was reverse transcribed. Each CDR3 protein gets one entry after TCRdb re-called the immunoSEQ multiplex PCR reads with MiXCR. This table has 150,000 to 160,000 distinct CDR3 sequences, about 95% appearing once. Germline V gene sequence: CDR1 LGHNA, CDR2 YSLEER. The CDR3 loop spans 15 amino acids. With 0 bases removed from V and 1 base from J, the gap between germline ends came to 7 bases. This clonotype was sampled from a human donor with Susac syndrome. The gene calls are TRBV4-3 and TRBJ1-5; D gene uncertain. The sample taken for sequencing was CD4+ T cells from PBMCs. Written as DNA, the CDR3 is TGCGCCAGCAGCCAAGACAGGCTAAGCAATCAGCCCCAGCATTTT. As protein: CASSQDRLSNQPQHF.